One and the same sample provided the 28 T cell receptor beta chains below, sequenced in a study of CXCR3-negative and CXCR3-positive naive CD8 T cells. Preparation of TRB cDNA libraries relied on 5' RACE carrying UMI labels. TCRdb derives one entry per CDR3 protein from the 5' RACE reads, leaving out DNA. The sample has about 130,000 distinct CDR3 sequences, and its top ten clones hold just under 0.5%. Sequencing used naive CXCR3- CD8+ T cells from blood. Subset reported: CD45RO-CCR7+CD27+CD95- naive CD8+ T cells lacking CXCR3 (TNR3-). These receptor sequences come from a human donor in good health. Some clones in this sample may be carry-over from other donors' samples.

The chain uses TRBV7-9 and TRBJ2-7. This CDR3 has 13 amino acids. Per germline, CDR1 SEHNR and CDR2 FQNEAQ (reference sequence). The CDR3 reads CASSPSLFHEQYF.

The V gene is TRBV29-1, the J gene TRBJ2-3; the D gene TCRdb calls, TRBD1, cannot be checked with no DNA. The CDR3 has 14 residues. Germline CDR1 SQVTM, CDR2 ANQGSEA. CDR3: CSVGRDGYTDTQYF.

Here the CDR3 reads CASSQREGPAGELFF. The V gene is TRBV2, the J gene TRBJ2-2; TCRdb calls TRBD2, which cannot be checked without DNA. Germline loops: CDR1 SNHLY, CDR2 FYNNEI. The CDR3 spans 15 residues.

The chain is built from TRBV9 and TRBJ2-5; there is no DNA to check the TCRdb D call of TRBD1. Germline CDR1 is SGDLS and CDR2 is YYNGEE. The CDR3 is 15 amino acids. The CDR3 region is CASSVSGGTQETQYF.

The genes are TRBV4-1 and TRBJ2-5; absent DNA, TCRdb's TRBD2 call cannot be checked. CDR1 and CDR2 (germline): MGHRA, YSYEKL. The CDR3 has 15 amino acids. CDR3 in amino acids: CASSQLAGGRETQYF.

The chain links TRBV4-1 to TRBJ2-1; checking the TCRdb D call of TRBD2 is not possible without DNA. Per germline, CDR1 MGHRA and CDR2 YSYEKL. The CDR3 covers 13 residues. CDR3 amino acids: CASSRGVYNEQFF.

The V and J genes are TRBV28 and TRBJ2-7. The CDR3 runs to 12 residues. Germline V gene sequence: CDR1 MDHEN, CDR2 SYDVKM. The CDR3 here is CASSPVTYEQYF. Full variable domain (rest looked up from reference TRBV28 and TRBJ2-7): DVKVTQSSRYLVKRTGEKVFLECVQDMDHENMFWYRQDPGLGLRLIYFSYDVKMKEKGDIPEGYSVSREKKERFSLILESASTNQTSMYLCASSPVTYEQYFGPGTRLTVT.

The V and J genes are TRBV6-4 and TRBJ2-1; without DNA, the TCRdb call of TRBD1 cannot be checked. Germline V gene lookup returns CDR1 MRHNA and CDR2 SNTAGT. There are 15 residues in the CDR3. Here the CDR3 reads CASSDGTGIYNEQFF.

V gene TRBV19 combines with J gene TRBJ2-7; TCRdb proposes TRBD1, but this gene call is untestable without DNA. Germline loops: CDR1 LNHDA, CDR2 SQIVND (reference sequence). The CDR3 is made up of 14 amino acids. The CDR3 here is CASSSGRQGYEQYF.

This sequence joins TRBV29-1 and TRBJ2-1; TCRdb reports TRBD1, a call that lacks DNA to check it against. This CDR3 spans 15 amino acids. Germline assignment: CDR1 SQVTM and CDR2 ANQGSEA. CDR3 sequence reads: CSVEPGDRSNNEQFF.

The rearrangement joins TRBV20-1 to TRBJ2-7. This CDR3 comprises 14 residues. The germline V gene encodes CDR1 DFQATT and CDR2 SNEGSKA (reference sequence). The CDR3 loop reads CSALPDGRRYEQYF.

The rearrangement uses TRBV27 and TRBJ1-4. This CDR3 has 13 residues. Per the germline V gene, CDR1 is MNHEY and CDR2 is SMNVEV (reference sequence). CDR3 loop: CASSWSRGGKLFF.

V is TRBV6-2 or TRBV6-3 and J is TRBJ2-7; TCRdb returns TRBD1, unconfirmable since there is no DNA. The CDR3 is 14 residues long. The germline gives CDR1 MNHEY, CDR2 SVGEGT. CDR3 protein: CASSYSGTVYEQYF.

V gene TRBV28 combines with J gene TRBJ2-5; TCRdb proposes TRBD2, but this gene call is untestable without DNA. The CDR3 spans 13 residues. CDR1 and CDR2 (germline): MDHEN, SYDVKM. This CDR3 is CASRLLAEGTQYF.

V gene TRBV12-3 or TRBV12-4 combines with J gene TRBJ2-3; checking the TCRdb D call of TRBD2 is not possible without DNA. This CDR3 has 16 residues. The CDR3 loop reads CASSLTSGRALDTQYF.

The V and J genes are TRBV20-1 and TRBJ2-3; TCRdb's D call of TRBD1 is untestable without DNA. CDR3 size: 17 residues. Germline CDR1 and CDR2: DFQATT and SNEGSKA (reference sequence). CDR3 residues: CSATLPGLGMRDDTQYF.

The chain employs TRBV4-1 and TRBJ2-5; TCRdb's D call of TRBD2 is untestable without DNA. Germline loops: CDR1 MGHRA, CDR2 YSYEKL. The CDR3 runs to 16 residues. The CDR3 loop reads CASSQGPTSGGETQYF.

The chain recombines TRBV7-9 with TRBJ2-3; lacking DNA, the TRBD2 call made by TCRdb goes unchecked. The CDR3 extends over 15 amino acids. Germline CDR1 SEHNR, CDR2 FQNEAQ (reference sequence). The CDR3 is CASSPTSGSTDTQYF.

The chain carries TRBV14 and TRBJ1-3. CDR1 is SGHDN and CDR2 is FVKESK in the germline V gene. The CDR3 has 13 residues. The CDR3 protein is CASSQPNGNTIYF.

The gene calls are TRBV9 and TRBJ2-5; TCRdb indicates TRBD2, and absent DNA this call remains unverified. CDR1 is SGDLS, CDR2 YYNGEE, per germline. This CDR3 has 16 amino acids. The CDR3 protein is CASSVDPAVSWRGQYF.

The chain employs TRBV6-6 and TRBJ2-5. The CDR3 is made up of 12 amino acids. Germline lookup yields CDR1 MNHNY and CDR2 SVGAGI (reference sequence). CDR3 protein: CASSYDQETQYF.

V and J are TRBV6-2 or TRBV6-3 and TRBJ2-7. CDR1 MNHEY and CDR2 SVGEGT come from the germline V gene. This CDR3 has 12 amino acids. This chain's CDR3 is CASSYSISEQYF.

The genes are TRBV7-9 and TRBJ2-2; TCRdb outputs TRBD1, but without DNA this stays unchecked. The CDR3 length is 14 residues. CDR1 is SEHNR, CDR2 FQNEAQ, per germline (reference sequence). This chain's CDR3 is CASAGTANTGELFF.

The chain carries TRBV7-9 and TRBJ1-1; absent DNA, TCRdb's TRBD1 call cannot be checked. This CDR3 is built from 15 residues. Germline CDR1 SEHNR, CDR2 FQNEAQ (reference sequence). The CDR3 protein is CASSRDRVGNTEAFF.

The CDR3 here is CATSRSEGGRQETQYF. V usage is TRBV15 and J usage is TRBJ2-5; TCRdb names TRBD1, which stays unverified in the absence of DNA. Germline CDR1 reads LNHNV; CDR2 reads YYDKDF (reference sequence). There are 16 residues in the CDR3.

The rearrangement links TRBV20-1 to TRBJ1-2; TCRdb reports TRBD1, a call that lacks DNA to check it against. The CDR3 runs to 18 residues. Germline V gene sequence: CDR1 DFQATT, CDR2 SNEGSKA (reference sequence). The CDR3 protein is CSARDLGWGALPNYGYTF.

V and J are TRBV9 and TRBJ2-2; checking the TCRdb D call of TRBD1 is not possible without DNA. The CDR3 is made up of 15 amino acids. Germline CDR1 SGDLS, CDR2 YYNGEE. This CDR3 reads CASSAGQGYAGELFF.

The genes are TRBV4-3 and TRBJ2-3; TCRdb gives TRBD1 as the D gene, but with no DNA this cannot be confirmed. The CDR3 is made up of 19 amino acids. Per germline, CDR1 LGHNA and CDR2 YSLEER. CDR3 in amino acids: CASSQEQRGAVPGTDTQYF.